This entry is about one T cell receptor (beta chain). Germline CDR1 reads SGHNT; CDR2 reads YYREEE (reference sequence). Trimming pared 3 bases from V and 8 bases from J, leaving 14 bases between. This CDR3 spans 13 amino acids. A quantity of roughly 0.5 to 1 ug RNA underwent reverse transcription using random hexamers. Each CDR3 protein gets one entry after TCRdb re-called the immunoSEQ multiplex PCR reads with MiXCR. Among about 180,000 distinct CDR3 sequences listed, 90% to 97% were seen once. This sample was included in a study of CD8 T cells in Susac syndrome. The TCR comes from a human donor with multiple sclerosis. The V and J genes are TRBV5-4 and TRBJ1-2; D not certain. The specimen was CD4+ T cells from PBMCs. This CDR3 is CASSSGKLDGYTF. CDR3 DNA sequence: TGTGCCAGCAGCTCTGGGAAATTAGACGGCTACACCTTC.